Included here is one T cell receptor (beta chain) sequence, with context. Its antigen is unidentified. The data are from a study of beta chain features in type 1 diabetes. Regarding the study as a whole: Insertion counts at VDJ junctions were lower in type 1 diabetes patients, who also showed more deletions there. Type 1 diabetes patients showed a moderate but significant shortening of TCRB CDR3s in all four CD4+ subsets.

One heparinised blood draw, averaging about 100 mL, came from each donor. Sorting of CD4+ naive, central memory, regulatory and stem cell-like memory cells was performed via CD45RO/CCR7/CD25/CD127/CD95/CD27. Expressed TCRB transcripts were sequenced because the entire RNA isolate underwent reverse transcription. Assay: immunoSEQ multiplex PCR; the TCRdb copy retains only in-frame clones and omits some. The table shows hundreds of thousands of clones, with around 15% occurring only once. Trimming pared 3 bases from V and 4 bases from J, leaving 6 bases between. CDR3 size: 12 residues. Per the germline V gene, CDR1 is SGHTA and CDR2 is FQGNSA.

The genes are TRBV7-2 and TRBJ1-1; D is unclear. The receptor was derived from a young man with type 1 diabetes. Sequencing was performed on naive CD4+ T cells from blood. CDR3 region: CASSFRSTEAFF. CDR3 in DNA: TGTGCCAGCAGCTTTCGGTCCACTGAAGCTTTCTTT.